What follows are 2 T cell receptor beta chains derived from one specimen sequenced in a study of blood T cell repertoires in COVID-19. Method: immunoSEQ multiplex PCR; TCRdb's copy keeps in-frame clones and lacks some. There are roughly 230,000 clones in the sample; 75% to 85% occur only once, and about 8% lies in the top ten. The sample consisted of peripheral blood. The receptors originated from a woman between 45 and 65 years old with acute or convalescent COVID-19.

The chain has TRBV7-9 and TRBJ1-2, with 11 bases aligning to TRBD1. The CDR3 runs to 12 residues. The V and J ends lost 4 bases and 10 bases, in that order; junction bases with no gene match: 2. Germline values: CDR1 SEHNR, CDR2 FQNEAQ (reference sequence). CDR3 region: CASSSDRGLYTF. Written as DNA, the CDR3 is TGTGCCAGCAGCTCGGACAGGGGGCTCTACACCTTC.

This clone was picked up a small number of times. The chain is built from TRBV5-6 and TRBJ1-2; 9 nucleotides line up with TRBD1. The length of the CDR3 is 15 residues. Germline-derived CDR1 and CDR2 are SGHDT and YYEEEE. Unmatched junction bases numbered 6, after V lost 0 bases and J lost 6 bases. The CDR3 is CASSLAHRGRDGYTF. The DNA of the CDR3 is TGTGCCAGCAGCTTGGCCCACAGGGGGCGAGATGGCTACACCTTC.